This passage covers 5 T cell receptor beta chains from one sample sequenced in a study of CD8+CD57+ T cells in acquired aplastic anemia. The use of genomic DNA as template underpinned the TCR beta VDJ and CDR3 profiling. TCRdb fed the reads into MiXCR, producing one record per CDR3 protein. This table has 200,000 to 250,000 distinct CDR3 sequences, 34% appearing once. The sample consisted of sorted CD4+, CD8+, or CD8+CD57+ T cells (not recorded which) from PBMCs. The receptors originated from a human donor in good health, serving as a control.

This clonotype was counted at least ten times. The V gene is TRBV19, the J gene TRBJ1-1; no clear D gene. Germline V gives CDR1 LNHDA, CDR2 SQIVND (reference sequence). The ends were cut back, 3 bases at V and 5 bases at J, with 7 bases in the middle. The CDR3 has 12 residues. Written as DNA, the CDR3 is TGTGCCAGTAGTATTAGCGATACTGAAGCTTTCTTT. Its translation is CASSISDTEAFF.

This rearrangement joins TRBV3-1 to TRBJ2-1; D not certain. Germline V gene lookup returns CDR1 LGHDT and CDR2 YNNKEL (reference sequence). The CDR3 length is 11 residues. V dropped 6 bases and J dropped 10 bases, with 10 bases sitting between them. The CDR3 here is CASSSVGEQFF. The DNA of the CDR3 is TGTGCCAGCAGTTCCGTGGGCGAGCAGTTCTTC.

The rearrangement joins TRBV7-2 to TRBJ2-5, with 8 bases fitting TRBD2. Germline V CDR1 and CDR2: SGHTA, FQGNSA. The CDR3 is made up of 17 amino acids. Trimming took 2 bases from V and 2 from J; bases not matched to a gene: 10. The CDR3 nucleotides are TGTGCCAGCAGCTTAACGGGGCGGGGGGCCCTACAAGAGACCCAGTACTTC. Encoded protein: CASSLTGRGALQETQYF.

This clonotype appeared a few times. The rearrangement joins TRBV15 to TRBJ1-2; D gene ambiguous. This CDR3 contains 15 residues. The V gene's germline CDR1 is LNHNV and CDR2 YYDKDF (reference sequence). V lost 0 bases and J 0 bases, leaving 8 bases between the germline ends. CDR3 in DNA: TGTGCCACCAGCAGAGATTACGGTGCTAACTATGGCTACACCTTC. Its protein is CATSRDYGANYGYTF.

About this clonotype: An end of the junction differs from the germline gene, which may be a read error. The J gene is TRBJ2-3, the V gene TRBV7-3; 7 bases match TRBD1. The germline V gene encodes CDR1 SGHTA and CDR2 FQGTGA. This CDR3 has 14 amino acids. The CDR3 DNA follows: TGTGCCGGCAGCGCCCGTCAGGGGGCAGATACGCAGTATTTT. It encodes CAGSARQGADTQYF.